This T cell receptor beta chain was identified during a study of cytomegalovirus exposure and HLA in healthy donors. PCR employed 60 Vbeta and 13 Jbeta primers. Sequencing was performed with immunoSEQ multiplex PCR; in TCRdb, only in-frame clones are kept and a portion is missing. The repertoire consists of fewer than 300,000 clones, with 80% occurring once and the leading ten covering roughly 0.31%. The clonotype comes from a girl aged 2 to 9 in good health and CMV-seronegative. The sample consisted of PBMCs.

The CDR3 region has the DNA TGTGCCAGCAGGAAAACTAGCGGAGTTTCCTACGAGCAGTACTTC. Residues: CASRKTSGVSYEQYF. The genes are TRBV28 and TRBJ2-7; 8 bases are a match to TRBD2. V was clipped by 6 bases and J by 1 base; unmatched bases: 8. The CDR3 totals 15 residues. CDR1 MDHEN and CDR2 SYDVKM come from the germline V gene. The full variable domain, in which reference TRBV28 and TRBJ2-7 provide the parts outside the CDR3, is DVKVTQSSRYLVKRTGEKVFLECVQDMDHENMFWYRQDPGLGLRLIYFSYDVKMKEKGDIPEGYSVSREKKERFSLILESASTNQTSMYLCASRKTSGVSYEQYFGPGTRLTVT.